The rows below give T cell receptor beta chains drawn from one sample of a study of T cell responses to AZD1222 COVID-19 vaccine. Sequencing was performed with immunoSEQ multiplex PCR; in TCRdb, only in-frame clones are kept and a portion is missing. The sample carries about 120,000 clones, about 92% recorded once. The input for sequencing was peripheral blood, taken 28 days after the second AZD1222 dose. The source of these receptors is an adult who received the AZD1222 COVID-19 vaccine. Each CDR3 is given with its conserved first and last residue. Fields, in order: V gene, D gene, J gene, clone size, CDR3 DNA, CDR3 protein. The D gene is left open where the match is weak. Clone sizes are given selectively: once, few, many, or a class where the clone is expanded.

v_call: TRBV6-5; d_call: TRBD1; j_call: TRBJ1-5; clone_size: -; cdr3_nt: TGTGCCAGCAGTTGGGGACAGTGGCAGCCCCAGCATTTT; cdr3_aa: CASSWGQWQPQHF
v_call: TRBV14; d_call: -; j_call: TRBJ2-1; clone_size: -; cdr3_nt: TGTGCCAGCAGCCAGTACAATGAGCAGTTCTTC; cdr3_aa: CASSQYNEQFF
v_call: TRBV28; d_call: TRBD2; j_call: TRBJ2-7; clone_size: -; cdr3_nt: TGTGCCAGCAGTTCGTTTTCCCGGACTAGCGGGAGCTCCTACGAGCAGTACTTC; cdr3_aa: CASSSFSRTSGSSYEQYF
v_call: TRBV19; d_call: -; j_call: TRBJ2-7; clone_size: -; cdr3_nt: TGTGCCAGTAGTATATCAACTCCGGGACGTTCCTACGAGCAGTACTTC; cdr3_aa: CASSISTPGRSYEQYF
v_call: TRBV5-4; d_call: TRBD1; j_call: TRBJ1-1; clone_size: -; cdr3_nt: TGTGCCAGCACCCCCCGGGGACAGATGAACACTGAAGCTTTCTTT; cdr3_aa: CASTPRGQMNTEAFF
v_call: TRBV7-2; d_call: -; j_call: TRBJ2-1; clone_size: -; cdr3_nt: TGTGCCAGCAGCCCCCAAGACATCAATGAGCAGTTCTTC; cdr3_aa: CASSPQDINEQFF
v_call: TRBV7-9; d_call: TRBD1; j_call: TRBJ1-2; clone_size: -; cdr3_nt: TGTGCCAGCAGCTCATCTCCGAATGTGGGACAGGGGAACTATGGCTACACCTTC; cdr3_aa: CASSSSPNVGQGNYGYTF
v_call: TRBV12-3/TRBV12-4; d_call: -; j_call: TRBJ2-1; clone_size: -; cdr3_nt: TGTGCCAGCAAGACCGGCTGGCACAATGAGCAGTTCTTC; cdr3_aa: CASKTGWHNEQFF
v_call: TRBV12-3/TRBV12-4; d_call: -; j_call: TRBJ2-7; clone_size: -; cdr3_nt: TGTGCCAGCAGTTTGCGGACCGACTACGAGCAGTACTTC; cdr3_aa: CASSLRTDYEQYF
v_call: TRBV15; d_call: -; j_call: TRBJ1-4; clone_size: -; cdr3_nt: TGTGCCACCAGCAGCGGGCCGCACTTACCTGCAACTAATGAAAAACTGTTTTTT; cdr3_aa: CATSSGPHLPATNEKLFF
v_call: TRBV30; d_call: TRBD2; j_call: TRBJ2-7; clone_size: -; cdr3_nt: TGTGCCTGGAGTTATAGCGGGGCCTACGAGCAGTACTTC; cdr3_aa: CAWSYSGAYEQYF
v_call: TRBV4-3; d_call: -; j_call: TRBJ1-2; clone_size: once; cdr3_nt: TGCGCCAGCAGCCAAGAGGTAAACCCGGGTTGGAACTATGGCTACACCTTC; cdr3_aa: CASSQEVNPGWNYGYTF
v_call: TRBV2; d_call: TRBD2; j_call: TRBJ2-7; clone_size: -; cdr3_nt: TGTGCCAGCAGTGAAAATGTCGGGGGGGCCTACGAGCAGTACTTC; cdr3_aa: CASSENVGGAYEQYF
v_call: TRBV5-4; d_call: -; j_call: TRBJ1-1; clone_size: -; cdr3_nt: TGTGCCAGCAGCACCGACCCCTTGAACACTGAAGCTTTCTTT; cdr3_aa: CASSTDPLNTEAFF
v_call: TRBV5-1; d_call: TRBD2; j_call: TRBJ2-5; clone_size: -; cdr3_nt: TGCGCCAGCAGCTTCCGGACTAGCGGGGAGACCCAGTACTTC; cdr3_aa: CASSFRTSGETQYF
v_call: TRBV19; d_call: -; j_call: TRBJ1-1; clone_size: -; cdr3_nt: TGTGCCAGTAGTATTGGCTACCCGAACACTGAAGCTTTCTTT; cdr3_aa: CASSIGYPNTEAFF
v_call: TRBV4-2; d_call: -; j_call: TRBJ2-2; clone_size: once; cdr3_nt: TGTGCCAGCAGCCAGGCTGAGTGGGCCGGGGAGCTGTTTTTT; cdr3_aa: CASSQAEWAGELFF
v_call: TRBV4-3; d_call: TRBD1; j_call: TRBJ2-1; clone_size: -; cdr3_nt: TGCGCCAGCAGCCAAGATTTATCCAGGGGGCGTGAGCAGTTCTTC; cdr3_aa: CASSQDLSRGREQFF
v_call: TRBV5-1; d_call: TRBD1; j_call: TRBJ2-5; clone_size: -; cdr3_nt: TGCGCCAGCAGCTCGGAGTCAGGGGGTCCACAAGAGACCCAGTACTTC; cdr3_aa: CASSSESGGPQETQYF
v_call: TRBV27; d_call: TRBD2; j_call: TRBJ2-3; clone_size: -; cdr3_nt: TGTGCCAGCAGTTTATTCGGGACTATTGGCAATACGCAGTATTTT; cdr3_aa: CASSLFGTIGNTQYF
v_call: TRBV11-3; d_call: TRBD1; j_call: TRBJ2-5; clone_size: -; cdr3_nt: TGTGCCAGCAGCCCAACCGGGACAGGGCAAGAGACCCAGTACTTC; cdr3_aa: CASSPTGTGQETQYF
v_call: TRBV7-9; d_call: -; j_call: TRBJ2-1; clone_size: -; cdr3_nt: TGTGCCAGCAGCTCTATCCCTGCTATTGAGCAGTTCTTC; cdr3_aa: CASSSIPAIEQFF
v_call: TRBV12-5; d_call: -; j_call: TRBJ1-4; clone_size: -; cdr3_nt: TGTGCTAGTGGGCTCGGGGGGATTCGGGAAGGTCTGTTTTTT; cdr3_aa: CASGLGGIREGLFF
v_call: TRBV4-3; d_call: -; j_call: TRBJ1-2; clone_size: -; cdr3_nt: TGCGCCAGCAGCCAAGATAGTTCGGCGGGACTTGGCTACACCTTC; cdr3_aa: CASSQDSSAGLGYTF
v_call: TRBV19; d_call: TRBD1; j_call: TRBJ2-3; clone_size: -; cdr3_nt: TGTGCCAGTAGTTCGATACCCGGGACAGGGGGATTTCATACGCAGTATTTT; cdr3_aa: CASSSIPGTGGFHTQYF
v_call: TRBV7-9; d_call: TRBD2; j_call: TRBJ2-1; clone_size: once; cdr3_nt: TGTGCCAGCAGCTGGGGGACTAGCGGAAATGAGCAGTTCTTC; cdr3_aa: CASSWGTSGNEQFF
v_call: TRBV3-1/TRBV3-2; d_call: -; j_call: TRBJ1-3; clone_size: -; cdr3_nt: TGTGCCAGCAGCCAAGATCGAGGGGACACCATATATTTT; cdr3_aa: CASSQDRGDTIYF
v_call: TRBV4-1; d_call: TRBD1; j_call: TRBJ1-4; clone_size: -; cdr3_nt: TGCGCCAGCAGCCCCGGACAGGGTGCAACTAATGAAAAACTGTTTTTT; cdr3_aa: CASSPGQGATNEKLFF
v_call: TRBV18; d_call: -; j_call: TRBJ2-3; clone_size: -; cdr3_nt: TGTGCCAGCTCACCACGGGTAGCGTCTTACACAGATACGCAGTATTTT; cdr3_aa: CASSPRVASYTDTQYF
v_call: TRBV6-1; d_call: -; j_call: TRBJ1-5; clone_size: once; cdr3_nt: TGTGCCAGCAGTGAAGGTGGCAATCAGCCCCAGCATTTT; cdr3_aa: CASSEGGNQPQHF
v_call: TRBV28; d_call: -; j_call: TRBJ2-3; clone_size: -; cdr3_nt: TGTGCCAGCAGTTTCGGGGTGGGAGATACGCAGTATTTT; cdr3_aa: CASSFGVGDTQYF
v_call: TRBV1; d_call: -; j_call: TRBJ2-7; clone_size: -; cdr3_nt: TGCACCAGCAGCCAAGTTAAGCAGGGCCCGGATTACGAGCAGTACTTC; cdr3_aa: CTSSQVKQGPDYEQYF
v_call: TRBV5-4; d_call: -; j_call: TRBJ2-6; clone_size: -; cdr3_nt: TGTGCCAGCACATTGGACAGTTACTCTGGGGCCAACGTCCTGACTTTC; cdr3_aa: CASTLDSYSGANVLTF
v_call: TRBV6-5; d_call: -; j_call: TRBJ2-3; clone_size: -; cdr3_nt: TGTGCCAGCAACTCCCAGGGGGGTACGCAGTATTTT; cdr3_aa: CASNSQGGTQYF
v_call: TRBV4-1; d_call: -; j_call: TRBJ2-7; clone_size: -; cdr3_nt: TGCGCCAGCAGCCAAGATAGGACCTTCAGCTCCTACGAGCAGTACTTC; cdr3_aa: CASSQDRTFSSYEQYF
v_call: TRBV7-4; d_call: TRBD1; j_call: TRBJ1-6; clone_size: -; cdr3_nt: TGTGCCAGCAGCTCATACTCCGGGACAGCCGACGAGAGCTCCTATAATTCACCCCTCCACTTT; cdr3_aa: CASSSYSGTADESSYNSPLHF